The 5 T cell receptor beta chains below all came from one sample that was sequenced in a study of T-cell memory formation after mild COVID-19 (dated by TCRdb to about 2021). The library relied on 5' RACE. Sequencing used an Illumina NovaSeq 6000. In-frame beta chains were kept once TCRdb had trimmed the public reads at Q25 with fastp and called clones with MiXCR. Each record represents a unique CDR3 protein, reported with the most common genes and DNA among its rows. This sample is represented by hundreds of thousands of distinct CDR3 sequences; 20% of them were singletons. Approximately 12% of the sample rests with the top ten. Sequences were obtained from PBMCs or a T cell subset sorted from them (not recorded which). These receptors were collected from an adult woman who had mild COVID-19 (a few samples of this study predate the infection). The sample titles of this study are shuffled in the database, so cell type and time point are left out; the donor was told from shared clones.

The chain links TRBV10-3 to TRBJ1-1; 8 nucleotides agree with TRBD1. V shed 2 bases and J 3 bases; nucleotides not matched to a gene: 8. CDR3 length: 16 residues. Germline V gene data show CDR1 as ENHRY and CDR2 as SYGVKD. CDR3 nucleotides: TGTGCCATCAGTGAGCCTGACAGGGGTGGGCACACTGAAGCTTTCTTT. This encodes CAISEPDRGGHTEAFF.

Written as DNA, the CDR3 is TGTGCCAGCAGTTACTCGGGGAACTATGGCTACACCTTC. Encoded protein: CASSYSGNYGYTF. The V call is TRBV6-2 or TRBV6-3, the J call TRBJ1-2; D not certain. This CDR3 has 13 residues. Germline CDR1 MNHEY, CDR2 SVGEGT. Trimming stripped 0 bases from V and 2 bases from J, with 4 bases between.

The V and J genes are TRBV7-9 and TRBJ2-1, with 9 bases aligning to TRBD2. The V and J ends lost 0 bases and 7 bases, in that order; junction bases with no gene match: 10. The CDR3 consists of 17 residues. Germline V gene sequence: CDR1 SEHNR, CDR2 FQNEAQ (reference sequence). In nucleotides, the CDR3 is TGTGCCAGCAGCTTAGCTGGCGGGAGGGCCGGTGGAAATGAGCAGTTCTTC. Protein: CASSLAGGRAGGNEQFF.

The chain recombines TRBV4-2 with TRBJ2-1, with 8 bases identical to TRBD1. The V gene's germline CDR1 is LGHNA and CDR2 YNFKEQ. The CDR3 is made up of 16 amino acids. The junction had 5 bases not matched to a gene; V was cut back by 4 bases and J by 0 bases. The CDR3 nucleotides are TGTGCCAGCAGCCGAGACAGGGGAAGCTCCTACAATGAGCAGTTCTTC. It codes for CASSRDRGSSYNEQFF.

The CDR3 spells CASSQETNYGYTF. Written as DNA, the CDR3 is TGTGCCAGCAGCCAAGAGACTAACTATGGCTACACCTTC. The J gene is TRBJ1-2, the V gene TRBV3-1, with D unclear. Germline V gene lookup returns CDR1 LGHDT and CDR2 YNNKEL (reference sequence). CDR3 length: 13 amino acids. Trimming took off 0 bases at V and 0 bases at J, with 2 bases between the two ends.